This T cell receptor beta chain is drawn from a study of Graves' ophthalmopathy and Graves' hyperthyroidism (dated by TCRdb to the late 2010s). Broadly, across the study: Stable hyperthyroidism was defined as no progression to ophthalmopathy within 18 months of follow-up. The study used signatures of the TCR beta repertoire to tell Graves' ophthalmopathy apart from Graves' hyperthyroidism and to predict which patients would progress to ophthalmopathy. Following sample collection, hyperthyroidism patients were given methimazole at a starting dose of 30 mg daily, and ophthalmopathy patients were given high-dose intravenous methylprednisolone. T-cell repertoires of thyroid tissue and blood were compared in several hyperthyroidism patients. For independent validation, a separate cohort was made up of 18 to 20 hyperthyroidism patients plus 17 patients who later progressed from hyperthyroidism to ophthalmopathy. In total, approximately 130 blood samples were TCR-sequenced: approximately 40 ophthalmopathy, about 75 hyperthyroidism and some 17 hyperthyroidism-to-ophthalmopathy patients. To explore V-J signatures distinguishing ophthalmopathy from hyperthyroidism, a discovery set of about 99 patients (roughly 45 ophthalmopathy, about 57 stable hyperthyroidism) was enrolled.

General study outcomes and caveats: No statistical method was used to set the sample size in advance, and the investigators knew which group each participant was assigned to. Most expanded thyroid clonotypes with a frequency above 0.001 also appeared in blood, which suggests that blood repertoires may reflect the immune response in the thyroid. In cross-validation, the 13-signature model distinguished ophthalmopathy from stable hyperthyroidism with approximately 90% sensitivity and just under 84% specificity, and in the test set the corresponding values were roughly 78% and 74%. In validation, the model predicted ophthalmopathy progression with about 71% sensitivity and roughly 72% specificity; some 13 predicted patients were CT-confirmed with GO in a median of around 6.5 months.

CDR1 MNHEY and CDR2 SVGEGT are derived from the germline V gene. From the cysteine through the phenylalanine, the CDR3 covers 16 amino acids. Just CDR3 DNA is preserved here, 48 bases in frame from base 1. V is pared back by 5 bases and J by 1 base, with 15 bases lying between the germline termini. Hyperthyroidism patients were newly diagnosed, with disease duration under 2 months, and aged 18 to 65 years. Patients with other autoimmune diseases, uncontrolled infections, pregnancy or lactation were excluded. Clinical symptoms, serum thyroxine, TRAb, thyroid ultrasound and orbital computed tomography formed the basis of the diagnosis. Total RNA was extracted with Trizol reagent and quality-checked on an Agilent 2100 Bioanalyzer. TCR beta CDR3 regions were amplified from RNA transcripts for repertoire sequencing. The first round was an RT-PCR using HTBI primers with the Qiagen OneStep RT-PCR kit, and this first round was followed by a second-round multiplex PCR, then size selection and purification. Sequencing of the libraries was carried out on an Illumina HiSeq2000 in paired-end mode with 100 bp reads. The authors' analysis ran thus. SOAPnuke was used to process the reads, removing any read that contained adapters or uncalled bases, had a mean Phred below 15, or lacked an exact match to the constant primer or identifier. COPE v1.2.5 was used to merge high-quality paired reads. Clonotypes were defined as unique nucleotide sequences and were aligned to IMGT TRB V, D and J references using MiTCR v1.1. Analysis was restricted to V-J combinations with a frequency above 0.0001, which covered 98% to 99.2% of repertoires. For each V-J combination, a TCR clonal expansion and chaos score was defined as F50 clonal expansion divided by the chaos observed in the TCRdist matrix. Welch's t-statistics and random forest were used to reduce the features to some 13 V-J combinations, which were then used as input to a naive Bayes classifier. The Morisita-Horn index was used to measure how similar the thyroid and blood repertoires were. TCRdb reprocessing: public reads trimmed at Q25 with fastp, clones called with MiXCR, in-frame beta chains kept. One record per CDR3 amino acid sequence lists the most common genes and DNA. In this record, the V and J calls reflect TCRdb's handling and not the investigators' own analysis. A total of over a million distinct CDR3 sequences appear in this sample, about 38% of them only once. The ten largest clones take up more than 9.5% of the sample.

This clonotype was picked up a small number of times. Its recognized antigen is unknown. Qualities for individual bases were not recorded, and no much larger clone is one base off. This TCR was sampled from an adult man with Graves' hyperthyroidism. The chain joins TRBV6-2 or TRBV6-3 to TRBJ1-5; TRBD1 is a possible D gene, resting on 5 matching bases. The specimen was peripheral blood or thyroid tissue (not recorded which). The nucleotides are TGTGCCAGCAGTCCCCGTGGGCAGGGCAGCAATCAGCCCCAGCATTTT. The encoded protein is CASSPRGQGSNQPQHF.